Listed here is a single T cell receptor (beta chain). This clone showed up just once. This receptor's antigen is unknown. The input lacks base qualities; no much larger clone sits a single base away. The data originate from a study of cytomegalovirus exposure and HLA in healthy donors (dated by TCRdb to the late 2010s). As for the study more broadly: According to an earlier analysis of 587 of the donors, 200 million or so T cells yielded roughly 100 million unique TCR beta sequences and 276 Gb of sequence data. An earlier analysis of some 500 of the donors used high-throughput TCR beta sequencing to judge whether each TCR beta V gene segment behaved as functional or pseudogenic. Among almost 400 genotyped donors of the cohort, an average of about 240,000 unique TCR beta nucleotide sequences were sequenced per donor, roughly 18% of them non-productive. HLA typing covered class I and class II loci at four-digit resolution. All discovery cohort repertoires had been generated using a single sequencing platform. To predict cytomegalovirus infection status, the study brought together high-throughput TCR immunosequencing, statistical association of individual TCRs with disease status, and machine learning. The study used immunosequencing to profile the T cell repertoires of some 600 subjects and linked those repertoires to cytomegalovirus serostatus. Along with the approximately 700-subject first cohort, a separate validation cohort of more than 90 different subjects was used. The aim of the study was to test whether cataloging public T cell receptors could identify signatures of past pathogen exposure. A later analysis re-examined previously published TCR beta repertoires from roughly 720 donors and added high-resolution HLA genotyping to investigate patterns of TCR occurrence. Typing coverage varied by locus: roughly 620-630 donors for A, B, C, DRB1 and DQB1; roughly 560 for DQA1; more than 600 for DPA1; more than 450 for DPB1. Donor age, sex, ethnicity and CMV serostatus were compiled together with the repertoire data. Genome-wide SNP genotypes for about 55% of the roughly 670 donors were used in a later genetic analysis, which treated that subset as a discovery cohort. About five DR-DQ haplotypes were treated as single units for association and clustering because of strong linkage in the cohort. An early release that covered approximately 600 HLA-typed donors contained 250 to 350 gigabases of sequencing data and some 87 million unique TCR sequences. Among the roughly 370 genotyped donors, around 81% belonged to the genetic ancestry cluster associated with self-reported Caucasian donors. In the later analysis, no new phenotypic data were used to find candidate immune exposures; instead, reliance was placed on TCR beta sequences and their occurrence across donors. General study outcomes and caveats: For the cohort, immune exposure information was limited to CMV serostatus. Assigning TCR associations to individual alleles was difficult when HLA alleles, especially DR and DQ, strongly co-occurred. Cytomegalovirus status was reported to be diagnosed by the classifier with high specificity and sensitivity in both the original and validation cohorts. Most TCR sequences were seen in very few donors, while some public TCRs were found in many individuals. In a later analysis, HLA-associated TCR beta chains showed more clonal expansion and lower generation probabilities than non-associated chains that were equally common. Most CMV-associated TCR beta chains appeared to be HLA-restricted in a later analysis, and the HLA associations seemed to be driven largely by CMV exposure. HLA typing was unavailable for some donors at each locus, so association tests used only the typed subset. In the study, approximately 160 TCR beta chains were listed as associated with cytomegalovirus. A cluster of highly shared sequence variants was judged likely to be a technical artifact of the sequencing pipeline. In a later analysis, several top co-occurrence clusters were reported to appear linked to parvovirus B19, influenza, CMV and Epstein-Barr virus. In an earlier analysis of approximately 590 of the donors, most TCR beta V segments appeared in productive rearrangements about 87% or about 30% of the time, broadly matching IMGT annotations. Correlated functional status among segregating V segments might be attributable to linkage disequilibrium, but an unknown experimental factor could not be ruled out. The earlier analysis of approximately 540 of the donors excluded roughly 17 rarely observed V segments, including chromosome 9 orphons, because counts were too low. The authors suggested that the approach could potentially be generalized to other disease states and immunological phenotypes. In this cohort, only TCR beta chains were sequenced, and detectable features were limited by the absence of alpha or paired-chain data. A later analysis found that TCR association rates varied across HLA loci, with DRB1 alleles showing the most associated TCRs and HLA-C alleles the fewest. A few of the identified cytomegalovirus-associated TCR beta chains were confirmed in vitro to be specific for cytomegalovirus antigens. Some IMGT-functional V segments, including TRBV6-2 and TRBV6-3, could not be distinguished by the 87-base-pair reads and were therefore excluded. A further reported finding was that TCR beta sequences accurately predicted the HLA-A and HLA-B alleles for most subjects in the first cohort. The presence/absence analyses assumed that sequencing depth was roughly uniform across donors, and that assumption may not be true. An association between a missense DCLRE1C variant and V-gene and J-gene trimming of TCR beta chains was found in a later genetic analysis and replicated in an independent cohort. A later analysis associated 16,951 TCR beta sequences with specific HLA alleles at a false discovery rate of 0.05. A later genetic analysis reported fewer N-insertions in productive TCRs among donors in an Asian-associated ancestry cluster than the roughly 700-donor mean.

The cohort was made up of 666 healthy bone marrow donors. At the time of sampling, every cohort member was nominally healthy, though immune exposures that went unrecorded were likely present. The donor was CMV seropositive and belonged to the group of 250 to 350 seropositive cohort members. Every donor gave a peripheral blood sample, and the peripheral blood mononuclear cells from that sample were used for TCR beta sequencing. The Qiagen DNeasy Blood Extraction Kit was used to extract genomic DNA from the blood cell samples. The protocol used for the library was the immunoSEQ multiplex PCR assay. For the multiplex PCR, a mixture combining 60 forward primers for TCR Vbeta segments and 13 reverse primers for TCR Jbeta segments was used. A multiplex PCR assay on genomic DNA amplified the CDR3 region of rearranged TCR beta genes. The amplified TCR beta libraries were sequenced on the Illumina HiSeq System as 87-base-pair reads. Turning to the authors' computational methods: In a later analysis, tens of millions of unique TCR beta chains were counted across the 666 repertoires, and roughly 10 million of these chains were shared by at least two donors. A nearest-neighbor algorithm error-corrected the raw reads and collapsed the reads into unique sequences, merging closely related sequences to remove PCR and sequencing errors. To assign V, D and J gene segments, CDR3 sequences were aligned to IMGT reference sequences. For a sequence to be retained, at least a six-nucleotide match to both a V gene segment and a J gene segment was required. Rearrangements were called productive when the CDR3 lacked stop codons and stayed in frame with V and J; all others were non-productive. Following IMGT convention, CDR3 was defined as the stretch from the second conserved V-encoded cysteine to the conserved J-encoded phenylalanine. Sequences without an unambiguous match to a single V gene segment were excluded from the earlier analysis of over 500 of the donors. In an earlier analysis of 500 to 750 of the donors, V segments were called functional above 56.7% productive rearrangements and were called segregating when the between-donor standard deviation exceeded 5%. A statistical classification framework was built for diagnosing cytomegalovirus status from the catalog of TCR beta chain sequences. In a later analysis, TCR nucleotide sequences were compared against IMGT/GENE-DB human TR gene sequences so that V and J genes could be assigned. A later analysis assigned CDR3 sequences and most-parsimonious VDJ recombination scenarios with the TCRdist pipeline. In a later analysis, every TCR beta chain was defined by the combination of its CDR3 amino acid sequence and its V-gene family, and reads without a unique V-gene family were dropped. To address suspected cross-contamination and a sequencing artifact, a later analysis removed approximately 600 highly shared, low-generation-probability nucleotide sequences. A later analysis calculated a clonal expansion index for each public chain from normalized within-repertoire ranks of inferred template counts. In a later analysis, generation probabilities were computed with a VDJ recombination model fitted to out-of-frame rearrangements, and the resulting probabilities were checked against IGoR. A later analysis scored TCR-TCR, TCR-HLA and TCR-CMV co-occurrence with hypergeometric tests, applying a repertoire-size bias correction to TCR pairs. False discovery rates were estimated in a later analysis by permuting HLA or CMV assignments 20 times. In a later analysis, co-occurring TCRs were grouped using DBSCAN, with TCRdist sequence similarity added in when clustering inside HLA-allele-positive subsets. Co-occurrence clustering excluded repertoires with fewer than 30,000 or more than 120,000 public chains, plus five with anomalous nucleotide sharing. TCRdb took this table from immuneACCESS and kept in-frame rearrangements with V and J called. Such tables lack part of the clones; where checked against another copy, unresolved V genes explain under half of the gap, and the rest is unexplained. That table gives V, J and clone size, and the DNA gave D and trimming. The sample has just over 150,000 clones on record, approximately 70% of them singletons. 7.1% of the sample is held by the ten biggest clonotypes.

V sheds 0 bases and J sheds 7 bases, leaving 15 bases between their ends. Taken from cysteine to phenylalanine, the CDR3 has 16 residues. Just the 48-base CDR3 DNA is kept, in frame starting at base 1. Sequences SGHVS (CDR1) and FQNEAQ (CDR2) are obtained from the germline V gene. Material for sequencing was PBMCs. The TCR sequence derives from a middle-aged man in good health and CMV-seropositive. The rearrangement combines TRBV7-8 with TRBJ1-4, with TRBD1 as a weak D call on 5 bases. The CDR3 protein: CASSLAHGGKSEKLFF. The DNA sequence is as follows: TGTGCCAGCAGCTTAGCGCACGGGGGGAAAAGTGAAAAACTGTTTTTT. The variable domain in full, with residues beyond the CDR3 obtained from the reference TRBV7-8 and TRBJ1-4 genes, is GAGVSQSPRYKVAKRGQDVALRCDPISGHVSLFWYQQALGQGPEFLTYFQNEAQLDKSGLPSDRFFAERPEGSVSTLKIQRTQQEDSAVYLCASSLAHGGKSEKLFFGSGTQLSVL.